The entry below gives a single T cell receptor beta chain sequence along with its context. As yet, its antigen is unknown. Only in-frame clones appear in the TCRdb table, and some are missing; sequencing was by immunoSEQ multiplex PCR. The top ten hold 9.3% of the sample, which has tens of thousands of clones, approximately 89% seen once. Germline V gives CDR1 LNHDA, CDR2 SQIVND (reference sequence). The CDR3 is 14 amino acids. The V end lost 0 bases, the J end lost 4 bases, and 9 bases lay between the germline ends. The data belong to a study of T cell responses to AZD1222 COVID-19 vaccine. Study-level findings and limits: None of the repertoires were sampled until the peak T cell response had passed. The breadth and depth of Spike-specific TCRs increased once two AZD1222 doses had been given. Reports say nearly half of spike-specific TCRs go after unmutated variant regions. Clonal diversity may have been underestimated in mostly white British donors.

This rearrangement joins TRBV19 to TRBJ1-2, with unresolved D. The sample in question was peripheral blood, obtained 28 days after the second AZD1222 dose. This sequence originates from an adult who received the AZD1222 COVID-19 vaccine. CDR3 residues: CASSIDRTAYGYTF. CDR3 nucleotide sequence: TGTGCCAGTAGTATAGATCGGACCGCCTATGGCTACACCTTC.